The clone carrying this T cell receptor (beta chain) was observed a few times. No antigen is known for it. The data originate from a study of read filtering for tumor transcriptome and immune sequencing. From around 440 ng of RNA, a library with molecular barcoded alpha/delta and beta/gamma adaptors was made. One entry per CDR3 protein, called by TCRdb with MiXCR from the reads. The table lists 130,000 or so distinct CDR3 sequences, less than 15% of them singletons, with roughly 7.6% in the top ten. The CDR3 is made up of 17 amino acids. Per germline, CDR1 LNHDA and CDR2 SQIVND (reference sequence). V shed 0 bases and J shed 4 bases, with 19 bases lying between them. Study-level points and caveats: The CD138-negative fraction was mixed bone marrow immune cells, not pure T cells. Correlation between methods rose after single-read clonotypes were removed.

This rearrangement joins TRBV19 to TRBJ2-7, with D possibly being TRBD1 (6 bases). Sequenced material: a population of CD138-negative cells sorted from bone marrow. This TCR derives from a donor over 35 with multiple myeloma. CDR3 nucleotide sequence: TGTGCCAGTAGTATAGATCTATTGGGGGCCCTTCCGTACGAGCAGTACTTC. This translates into CASSIDLLGALPYEQYF.